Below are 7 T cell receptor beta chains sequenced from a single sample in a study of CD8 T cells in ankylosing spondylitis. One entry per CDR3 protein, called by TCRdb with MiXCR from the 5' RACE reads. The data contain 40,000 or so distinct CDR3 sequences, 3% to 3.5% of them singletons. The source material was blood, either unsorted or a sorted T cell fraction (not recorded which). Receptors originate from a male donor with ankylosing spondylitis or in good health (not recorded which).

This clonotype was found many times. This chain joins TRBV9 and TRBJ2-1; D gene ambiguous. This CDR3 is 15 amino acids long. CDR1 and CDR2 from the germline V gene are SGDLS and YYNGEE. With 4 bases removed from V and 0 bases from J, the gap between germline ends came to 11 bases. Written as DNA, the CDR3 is TGTGCCAGCAGCCTCACTCAACGCTCCTACAATGAGCAGTTCTTC. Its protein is CASSLTQRSYNEQFF.

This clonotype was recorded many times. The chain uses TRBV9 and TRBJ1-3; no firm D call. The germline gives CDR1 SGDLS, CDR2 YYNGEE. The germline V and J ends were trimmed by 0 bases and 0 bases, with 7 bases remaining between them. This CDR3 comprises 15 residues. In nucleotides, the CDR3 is TGTGCCAGCAGCGTAGAGGTGGACTCTGGAAACACCATATATTTT. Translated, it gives CASSVEVDSGNTIYF.

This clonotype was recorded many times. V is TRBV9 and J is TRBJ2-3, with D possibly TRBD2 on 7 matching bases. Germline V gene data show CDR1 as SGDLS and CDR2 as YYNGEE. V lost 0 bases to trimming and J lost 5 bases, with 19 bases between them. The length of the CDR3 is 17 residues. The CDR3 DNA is TGTGCCAGCAGCGTAGCCCCAGGGGCGGGAGCGGTAGATACGCAGTATTTT. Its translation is CASSVAPGAGAVDTQYF.

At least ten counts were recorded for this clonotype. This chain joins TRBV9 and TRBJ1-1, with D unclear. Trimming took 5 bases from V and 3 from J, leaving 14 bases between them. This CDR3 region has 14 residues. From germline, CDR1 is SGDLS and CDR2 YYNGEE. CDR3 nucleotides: TGTGCCAGCAGTCAGACCTCGACGGACACTGAAGCTTTCTTT. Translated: CASSQTSTDTEAFF.

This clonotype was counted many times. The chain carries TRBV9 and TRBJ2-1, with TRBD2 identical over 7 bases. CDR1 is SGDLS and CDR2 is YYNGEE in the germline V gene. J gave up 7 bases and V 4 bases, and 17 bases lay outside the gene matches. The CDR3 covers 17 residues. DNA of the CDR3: TGTGCCAGCAGCACTCTCGATGGGAGGGAGACTAGGAATGAGCAGTTCTTC. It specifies CASSTLDGRETRNEQFF.

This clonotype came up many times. In DNA form, the CDR3 reads TGTGCCAGCAGCGCTACCGGGACAGCTGGAAACACCATATATTTT. This codes for CASSATGTAGNTIYF. V is TRBV9 and J is TRBJ1-3; the match to TRBD1 covers 7 bases. Germline V gene sequence: CDR1 SGDLS, CDR2 YYNGEE. The V gene end was trimmed by 3 bases and the J gene end by 2 bases; junction bases not matched to a gene: 5. There are 15 residues in the CDR3.

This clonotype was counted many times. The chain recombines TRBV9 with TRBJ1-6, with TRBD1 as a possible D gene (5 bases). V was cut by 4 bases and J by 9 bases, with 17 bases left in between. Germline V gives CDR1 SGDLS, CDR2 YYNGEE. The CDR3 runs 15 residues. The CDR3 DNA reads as TGTGCCAGCAGCCCGGGGCTGGAAGAAGGTTCACCCCTCCACTTT. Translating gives CASSPGLEEGSPLHF.